Shown below are 27 T cell receptor beta chains from a single sample sequenced in a study of OX40 agonist ivuxolimab in advanced cancers. TCRdb keeps only in-frame clones here, not all; method: immunoSEQ multiplex PCR. The sample contains around 68,000 clones, more than 80% of which appear only once. The sequencing used CD4+ or CD8+ T cells sorted from blood, collected in a trial of the OX40 agonist ivuxolimab. All receptors derive from an adult with an advanced solid tumor such as melanoma, head and neck, liver or kidney cancer.

This sequence joins TRBV6-5 and TRBJ1-2; unclear D gene. The CDR3 contains 11 residues. Trimming left V 8 bases short and J 10 bases short, with 14 bases between. Germline CDR1 reads MNHEY; CDR2 reads SVGAGI. The CDR3 protein is CASGIITPYTF. The DNA of the CDR3 is TGTGCCAGCGGTATAATTACGCCCTACACCTTC.

This chain connects TRBV6-1 to TRBJ2-3, with D uncertain. CDR1 is MNHNS and CDR2 is SASEGT in the germline V gene. The CDR3 loop spans 14 amino acids. Trimming removed 5 bases at V and 6 bases at J, with 15 bases between. The CDR3 sequence is CASSPEAHTDTQYF. The CDR3 nucleotides are TGTGCCAGCAGTCCAGAGGCCCACACGGATACGCAGTATTTT.

The rearrangement links TRBV6-5 to TRBJ1-1; 7 nucleotides align to TRBD1. The V and J ends lost 2 bases and 12 bases, in that order; junction bases with no gene match: 9. This CDR3 has 13 amino acids. Germline V gene data show CDR1 as MNHEY and CDR2 as SVGAGI. The CDR3 sequence is CASSYNEQGRTFF. Written as DNA, the CDR3 is TGTGCCAGCAGTTACAATGAACAGGGGAGGACTTTCTTT.

The chain couples TRBV12-5 to TRBJ2-7; 8 positions agree with TRBD1. Germline CDR1 is LGHNT and CDR2 is FRNRAP. V gave up 0 bases and J gave up 6 bases; unmatched junction bases: 7. The CDR3 consists of 15 residues. CDR3 residues: CASGLVPAGGGEQYF. CDR3 bases: TGTGCTAGTGGTTTGGTACCCGCAGGGGGCGGCGAGCAGTACTTC. Supplemented by reference TRBV12-5 and TRBJ2-7, the full variable domain reads DARVTQTPRHKVTEMGQEVTMRCQPILGHNTVFWYRQTMMQGLELLAYFRNRAPLDDSGMPKDRFSAEMPDATLATLKIQPSEPRDSAVYFCASGLVPAGGGEQYFGPGTRLTVT.

The rearrangement uses TRBV7-9 and TRBJ2-7; 7 positions agree with TRBD2. Trimming took 3 bases from V and 4 from J; bases not matched to a gene: 6. This CDR3 is 14 amino acids long. Germline V gene lookup returns CDR1 SEHNR and CDR2 FQNEAQ (reference sequence). The CDR3 is CASSFSSGVYEQYF. The CDR3 DNA sequence: TGTGCCAGCAGCTTCTCTAGCGGAGTGTACGAGCAGTACTTC.

The rearrangement uses TRBV4-1 and TRBJ1-4; 11 nucleotides line up with TRBD1. Germline lookup yields CDR1 MGHRA and CDR2 YSYEKL. This CDR3 is 15 amino acids long. J gave up 7 bases and V 6 bases, and 7 bases lay outside the gene matches. CDR3 coding DNA: TGCGCCAGCAGTCCCGGGACAGGGGGAGGTGAAAAACTGTTTTTT. It encodes CASSPGTGGGEKLFF.

The chain has TRBV19 and TRBJ1-3; 9 nucleotides line up with TRBD1. CDR3 length equals 15 residues. The V and J ends lost 2 bases and 3 bases, in that order; junction bases with no gene match: 2. CDR1 is LNHDA and CDR2 is SQIVND in the germline V gene (reference sequence). The CDR3 loop reads CASSIPGQGGNTIYF. CDR3 sequence (DNA): TGTGCCAGTAGTATACCGGGACAGGGTGGAAACACCATATATTTT. The full variable domain, its missing parts supplied by reference TRBV19 and TRBJ1-3, is DGGITQSPKYLFRKEGQNVTLSCEQNLNHDAMYWYRQDPGQGLRLIYYSQIVNDFQKGDIAEGYSVSREKKESFPLTVTSAQKNPTAFYLCASSIPGQGGNTIYFGEGSWLTVV.

The J gene is TRBJ2-1, the V gene TRBV5-1, with TRBD2 matching 16 bases. Germline CDR1 SGHRS, CDR2 YFSETQ. The V segment lost 4 bases and the J segment 5 bases; nucleotides outside the gene matches: 15. This CDR3 region has 20 residues. This CDR3 reads CASSPSGLAGGPSSDNEQFF. Written as DNA, the CDR3 is TGCGCCAGCAGCCCATCGGGACTAGCGGGAGGGCCGAGTTCGGACAATGAGCAGTTCTTC. Based on the CDR3 plus reference TRBV5-1 and TRBJ2-1, the full variable domain is KAGVTQTPRYLIKTRGQQVTLSCSPISGHRSVSWYQQTPGQGLQFLFEYFSETQRNKGNFPGRFSGRQFSNSRSEMNVSTLELGDSALYLCASSPSGLAGGPSSDNEQFFGPGTRLTVL.

The chain couples TRBV28 to TRBJ2-7; 11 positions match TRBD1. The ends lost 6 bases at V and 3 bases at J; junction bases unmatched: 4. Germline CDR1 MDHEN, CDR2 SYDVKM. The CDR3 is 14 residues long. As DNA, the CDR3 is TGTGCCAGCAGAAGGACAGGGGGCTTCTACGAGCAGTACTTC. This gives the protein CASRRTGGFYEQYF.

V is TRBV5-6 and J is TRBJ2-1, with D uncertain. Germline loops: CDR1 SGHDT, CDR2 YYEEEE. V was shortened by 5 bases and J by 0 bases, with 6 bases between the two germline ends. The CDR3 runs 13 residues. The CDR3 sequence is CASRRYSYNEQFF. CDR3 sequence (DNA): TGTGCCAGCAGACGATACTCCTACAATGAGCAGTTCTTC.

This chain uses TRBV5-1 with TRBJ2-5; possibly TRBD1 for D (6 bases). The CDR3 extends over 13 amino acids. The V gene's germline CDR1 is SGHRS and CDR2 YFSETQ. V gave up 2 bases and J gave up 5 bases, with 10 bases separating them. CDR3 region: CASSLQGKETQYF. As DNA, the CDR3 is TGCGCCAGCAGCTTACAGGGAAAGGAGACCCAGTACTTC.

The V and J genes are TRBV21-1 and TRBJ2-4. TRBV21-1 is deemed a pseudogene. The CDR3 sequence is 16 residues long. The DNA for the CDR3 is TGTGCCAGCAGCAAAAGACCTACGCTAGCCAAAAACATTCAGTACTTC. Its translation: CASSKRPTLAKNIQYF.

V gene TRBV5-8 combines with J gene TRBJ2-7, with TRBD2 as a possible D gene (5 bases). V was trimmed by 0 bases and J by 5 bases, leaving 12 bases between them. Germline assignment: CDR1 SGHTS and CDR2 YDEGEE. The CDR3 length is 14 residues. CDR3 protein: CASSLGVARNEQYF. CDR3 DNA: TGTGCCAGCAGCTTGGGGGTAGCGAGGAACGAGCAGTACTTC. Filled out from reference TRBV5-8 and TRBJ2-7, the complete variable domain reads EAGVTQSPTHLIKTRGQQATLRCSPISGHTSVYWYQQALGLGLQFLLWYDEGEERNRGNFPPRFSGRQFPNYSSELNVNALELEDSALYLCASSLGVARNEQYFGPGTRLTVT.

This chain connects TRBV9 to TRBJ2-2; TRBD2 matches 11 bases. The CDR3 has 16 residues. The germline CDR1 and CDR2 sequences are SGDLS and YYNGEE. J gave up 4 bases and V 4 bases, and 6 bases lay outside the gene matches. CDR3 coding DNA: TGTGCCAGCAGCCCACTAGCGGGAGCGGTCACCGGGGAGCTGTTTTTT. Protein: CASSPLAGAVTGELFF.

The CDR3 DNA sequence: TGTGCCAGCAGTTCCTCGAGACCACACCAGAATGAGCAGTTCTTC. Translated, it gives CASSSSRPHQNEQFF. The chain links TRBV25-1 to TRBJ2-1; D remains ambiguous. This CDR3 is 15 amino acids long. V gave up 5 bases and J gave up 7 bases, with 18 bases separating them. Per the germline V gene, CDR1 is MGHDK and CDR2 is SYGVNS.

CDR3 region: CASSFREQTEAFF. As DNA, the CDR3 is TGCGCCAGCAGCTTCAGGGAGCAAACTGAAGCTTTCTTT. The V and J genes are TRBV5-1 and TRBJ1-1; D perhaps matches TRBD1 (5 bases). V was pared by 2 bases and J by 5 bases, with 10 bases between. This CDR3 contains 13 residues. Germline V CDR1 and CDR2: SGHRS, YFSETQ.

This clone occurred once. The chain joins TRBV28 to TRBJ2-7; D remains ambiguous. The germline gives CDR1 MDHEN, CDR2 SYDVKM. The CDR3 sequence is 13 residues long. V lost 5 bases and J lost 1, with 9 bases in between. The CDR3 DNA reads TGTGCCAGCAGTCCCTCACCGTCCTACGAGCAGTACTTC. It codes for CASSPSPSYEQYF.

The rearrangement joins TRBV5-1 to TRBJ1-4; D is perhaps TRBD1 (6 bases). V was shortened by 5 bases and J by 5 bases, with 13 bases between the two germline ends. CDR1 is SGHRS and CDR2 is YFSETQ in the germline V gene. The CDR3 consists of 14 residues. The CDR3 nucleotides read TGCGCCAGCAGAAGCGGGACACCCAATGAAAAACTGTTTTTT. This sequence encodes CASRSGTPNEKLFF.

The chain carries TRBV5-8 and TRBJ1-3; D may be TRBD1 (5 bases). The CDR3 contains 16 residues. V was shortened by 4 bases and J by 0 bases, with 14 bases between the two germline ends. Looked up from germline, CDR1 is SGHTS and CDR2 is YDEGEE. The CDR3, as DNA: TGTGCCAGCAGCCCCCTCTGGGACCTCTCTGGAAACACCATATATTTT. Protein: CASSPLWDLSGNTIYF.

The rearrangement links TRBV7-8 to TRBJ2-7; 12 positions match TRBD1. The ends lost 3 bases at V and 6 bases at J; junction bases unmatched: 6. This CDR3 contains 15 residues. Germline CDR1 is SGHVS and CDR2 is FQNEAQ. Here the CDR3 reads CASSFSGQGAGEQYF. In DNA, the CDR3 is TGTGCCAGCAGCTTTTCGGGACAGGGGGCGGGCGAGCAGTACTTC.

This chain connects TRBV21-1 to TRBJ2-7; TRBD2 is taken as the D call from the table, unchecked against the DNA. TRBV21-1 is a documented pseudogene. The CDR3 is 20 residues long. In nucleotides, the CDR3 is TGTGCCAGCAGCTCCAAGGCTGCCGGGAGTAACCCTGTAAGTCAATACGAGCAGTACTTC. The encoded protein is CASSSKAAGSNPVSQYEQYF.

V usage is TRBV2 and J usage is TRBJ2-6; D gene uncertain. The germline gives CDR1 SNHLY, CDR2 FYNNEI. The ends were cut back, 4 bases at V and 0 bases at J, with 7 bases in the middle. This CDR3 has 15 amino acids. The CDR3 coding sequence is TGTGCCAGCAGTGGAGGTGGCTCTGGGGCCAACGTCCTGACTTTC. This translates into CASSGGGSGANVLTF. Combining the CDR3 with reference TRBV2 and TRBJ2-6 gives the whole variable domain EPEVTQTPSHQVTQMGQEVILRCVPISNHLYFYWYRQILGQKVEFLVSFYNNEISEKSEIFDDQFSVERPDGSNFTLKIRSTKLEDSAMYFCASSGGGSGANVLTFGAGSRLTVL.

The V call is TRBV10-3, the J call TRBJ1-1, with 7 bases fitting TRBD1. The CDR3 runs to 13 residues. Germline CDR1 ENHRY, CDR2 SYGVKD. V was pared by 6 bases and J by 1 base, with 2 bases of the junction left unmatched. This chain's CDR3 is CAIRDRSNTEAFF. Here the CDR3 DNA reads TGTGCCATCAGGGACAGGTCGAACACTGAAGCTTTCTTT.

J is TRBJ1-2 and V is TRBV6-1; D remains unclear. CDR3 size: 12 residues. Germline values: CDR1 MNHNS, CDR2 SASEGT. V was shortened by 9 bases and J by 3 bases, with 11 bases between the two germline ends. DNA of the CDR3: TGTGCCAGAGCCTACATGGACTATGGCTACACCTTC. Amino acids: CARAYMDYGYTF.

The chain uses TRBV7-2 and TRBJ1-4; D gene ambiguous. Trimming cost V 1 base and J 5 bases, with 8 bases left between them. The germline CDR1 and CDR2 sequences are SGHTA and FQGNSA. The CDR3 has 14 residues. CDR3 bases: TGTGCCAGCAGCTTAGAGTGGCAGAATGAAAAACTGTTTTTT. This encodes CASSLEWQNEKLFF.

The chain couples TRBV11-2 to TRBJ2-1, with 9 bases matching TRBD2. The junction had 1 base not matched to a gene; V was cut back by 1 base and J by 3 bases. The CDR3 runs 15 residues. Germline CDR1 is SGHAT and CDR2 is FQNNGV. CDR3 nucleotide sequence: TGTGCCAGCAGCTTAGCAGCGGGGGGCTACAATGAGCAGTTCTTC. It yields the protein CASSLAAGGYNEQFF.

The chain couples TRBV7-9 to TRBJ1-2, with D possibly being TRBD1 (5 bases). CDR1 is SEHNR, CDR2 FQNEAQ, per germline (reference sequence). Trimming pared 3 bases from V and 6 bases from J, leaving 20 bases between. The CDR3 is 16 residues long. The CDR3 reads CASSLFPPGGNNGYTF. CDR3 in DNA: TGTGCCAGCAGCTTGTTTCCCCCCGGGGGGAACAATGGCTACACCTTC.